A selection of T cell receptor beta chains follows, all from one sample in a study of blood T cell repertoires in COVID-19. Assay: immunoSEQ multiplex PCR; the TCRdb copy retains only in-frame clones and omits some. This table has about 230,000 clones, about 91% appearing once. The sample was PBMCs or T cells enriched from blood (not recorded which). The receptors were sampled from a woman aged 40 to 50 with acute COVID-19. Each CDR3 is given with its conserved first and last residue. A D gene is named only where the DNA matches it firmly. Clone size is shown for a subset of rows, as once, few, many or a class of expanded clone.

clone_size	d_call	v_call	j_call	cdr3_nt	cdr3_aa
-	-	TRBV23-1	TRBJ1-6	TGCGCCAGCAGTCAATCTGCCGGGACTCCTATGTGGGCTCTCCACTTT	CASSQSAGTPMWALHF
-	-	TRBV20-1	TRBJ1-1	TGCAGTGCCCTTAGGACAGCTGAAGCTTTCTTT	CSALRTAEAFF
-	TRBD1	TRBV27	TRBJ1-4	TGTGCCAGCAGTTTATTTTGGGACAGGGCGGAACTGTTTTTT	CASSLFWDRAELFF
-	-	TRBV13	TRBJ1-1	TGTGCCAGCAGCCTACCTCAGGGGAACACTGAAGCTTTCTTT	CASSLPQGNTEAFF
many	-	TRBV3-1/TRBV3-2	TRBJ1-5	TGTGCCAGCAGCCAATCTGGGAGGGAGGACAATCAGCCCCAGCATTTT	CASSQSGREDNQPQHF
-	TRBD2	TRBV7-2	TRBJ2-3	TGTGCCAGCAGCTTAATAGCGGGAGGGGCAGATACGCAGTATTTT	CASSLIAGGADTQYF
few	TRBD1	TRBV5-1	TRBJ1-2	TGCGCCAGCAGCTTTGGACAGGGGTCCTCCAATGGCTACACCTTC	CASSFGQGSSNGYTF
-	-	TRBV19	TRBJ1-5	TGTGCCAGTAATATTGGAGGGAACGGCAATCAGCCCCAGCATTTT	CASNIGGNGNQPQHF
-	-	TRBV5-1	TRBJ2-3	TGCGCCAGCAGCTTGGCGACAGGAACTCGCACAGATACGCAGTATTTT	CASSLATGTRTDTQYF
-	-	TRBV7-6	TRBJ2-3	TGTGCCAGCAGCTTAGCGAGGGCGCCCGGCACAGATACGCAGTATTTT	CASSLARAPGTDTQYF
-	TRBD1	TRBV5-1	TRBJ1-5	TGCGCCAGCAGCTTGGGACAGGGGGCTCATCAGCCCCAGCATTTT	CASSLGQGAHQPQHF
-	-	TRBV7-2	TRBJ1-3	TGTGCCAGCAGCTTAGGGACTAACACCATATATTTT	CASSLGTNTIYF
-	TRBD2	TRBV19	TRBJ2-1	TGTGCCAGTAGTGCAATACTAGCGGGAGAATACAATGAGCAGTTCTTC	CASSAILAGEYNEQFF
-	-	TRBV11-2	TRBJ1-1	TGTGCCAGCAGCTTAATCCGGAACACTGAAGCTTTCTTT	CASSLIRNTEAFF
few	-	TRBV27	TRBJ1-5	TGTGCCAGCCCCAGAGCGAATCAGCCCCAGCATTTT	CASPRANQPQHF
-	-	TRBV5-1	TRBJ1-3	TGCGCCAGCAGCTGGACCGGGAGTGGAAACACCATATATTTT	CASSWTGSGNTIYF